The next 20 T cell receptor beta chains were all read from a single sample in a study of CD8 T cells in Susac syndrome. Reverse transcription of 0.5 to 1 ug RNA was performed with random hexamers. One entry per CDR3 protein results from TCRdb running MiXCR on the immunoSEQ multiplex PCR reads. The table includes approximately 120,000 distinct CDR3 sequences, roughly 95% detected once. The sequenced material came from CD4+ T cells from PBMCs. The origin of the receptors is a human donor in good health.

In its sample, this clonotype was seen once. Here the CDR3 DNA reads TGTGCCAGCAGCTTAGGGACTAGCGGGGGTGGAAACATTCAGTACTTC. This encodes CASSLGTSGGGNIQYF. The chain couples TRBV7-2 to TRBJ2-4; 13 bases align to TRBD2. The V gene end was trimmed by 1 base and the J gene end by 6 bases; junction bases not matched to a gene: 3. Germline V gene data show CDR1 as SGHTA and CDR2 as FQGNSA. This CDR3 is built from 16 residues.

The chain recombines TRBV7-2 with TRBJ2-3; no definite D call. The CDR3 length is 14 residues. Germline V CDR1 and CDR2: SGHTA, FQGNSA. Trimming shortened V by 5 bases and J by 2 bases, and 11 bases separated the two germline ends. Here the CDR3 reads CASSLDGPTDTQYF. The CDR3 DNA follows: TGTGCCAGCAGCCTCGACGGGCCCACAGATACGCAGTATTTT.

This sequence joins TRBV6-5 and TRBJ1-4; 7 positions agree with TRBD1. In germline, CDR1 is MNHEY, CDR2 SVGAGI. This CDR3 has 14 amino acids. V shed 5 bases, J shed 0 bases, and the junction held 0 bases outside the gene matches. CDR3 protein: CASSDRATNEKLFF. CDR3 DNA: TGTGCCAGCAGTGACAGGGCAACTAATGAAAAACTGTTTTTT.

The V and J genes are TRBV29-1 and TRBJ2-7; a possible D gene is TRBD1 (6 bases). V was shortened by 6 bases and J by 1 base, with 13 bases between the two germline ends. The germline CDR1 and CDR2 sequences are SQVTM and ANQGSEA. This CDR3 is built from 13 residues. The CDR3 region has the DNA TGCAGCGTGGGACATGATGCGTCCTACGAGCAGTACTTC. Translated: CSVGHDASYEQYF.

V gene TRBV13 combines with J gene TRBJ2-7, with 15 bases lining up with TRBD2. Germline V gene sequence: CDR1 PRHDT, CDR2 FYEKMQ (reference sequence). This CDR3 has 15 residues. J gave up 5 bases and V 3 bases, and 2 bases lay outside the gene matches. The CDR3 coding sequence is TGTGCCAGCAGCTTGCGGACTAGCGGGGGGGACGAGCAGTACTTC. Amino acid sequence: CASSLRTSGGDEQYF.

The J gene is TRBJ2-7, the V gene TRBV5-1, with unresolved D. Germline-derived CDR1 and CDR2 are SGHRS and YFSETQ. The CDR3 consists of 13 residues. V shed 6 bases and J shed 0 bases, with 10 bases lying between them. CDR3 in DNA: TGCGCCAGCAAACCCGGGCCCTCCTACGAGCAGTACTTC. This sequence encodes CASKPGPSYEQYF.

This sequence joins TRBV2 and TRBJ2-7; D gene uncertain. The CDR3 extends over 14 amino acids. V was clipped by 5 bases and J by 0 bases, with 11 bases between them. CDR1 and CDR2 from the germline V gene are SNHLY and FYNNEI. The CDR3 DNA reads TGTGCCAGCAGTAGGACCGATGTCTCCTACGAGCAGTACTTC. This sequence encodes CASSRTDVSYEQYF.

The chain carries TRBV7-2 and TRBJ2-5, with D hard to call. From germline, CDR1 is SGHTA and CDR2 FQGNSA. V was clipped by 0 bases and J by 6 bases, with 5 bases between them. CDR3 length equals 12 residues. The CDR3 region has the DNA TGTGCCAGCAGCTTAGCGTTACAGACCCAGTACTTC. It is translated as CASSLALQTQYF.

The chain links TRBV6-5 to TRBJ1-2; a weak D match, TRBD1 (5 bases). The ends were cut back, 4 bases at V and 8 bases at J, with 20 bases in the middle. The CDR3 spans 15 residues. Germline assignment: CDR1 MNHEY and CDR2 SVGAGI. The CDR3 sequence is CASSSTGGGERGYTF. CDR3 nucleotides: TGTGCCAGCAGTTCAACCGGGGGGGGTGAGCGGGGCTACACCTTC.

This chain connects TRBV12-3 or TRBV12-4 to TRBJ1-2; D unresolved. Trimming removed 6 bases at V and 2 bases at J, with 16 bases between. This CDR3 region has 15 residues. CDR3 coding DNA: TGTGCCAGCAGGATCAGTCGGGGTCGAAACTATGGCTACACCTTC. It codes for CASRISRGRNYGYTF.

This chain connects TRBV3-1 to TRBJ2-3; TRBD1 is a possible D gene (5 bases). The CDR3 loop spans 18 amino acids. V was clipped by 0 bases and J by 3 bases, with 19 bases between them. The V gene's germline CDR1 is LGHDT and CDR2 YNNKEL (reference sequence). CDR3 DNA: TGTGCCAGCAGCCAAGATAGTTTTGAGGACACCAGAACAGATACGCAGTATTTT. Translated: CASSQDSFEDTRTDTQYF.

V is TRBV24-1 and J is TRBJ2-1; TRBD2 is a possible D gene (6 bases). This CDR3 is 14 amino acids long. Germline V CDR1 and CDR2: KGHDR, SFDVKD. Trimming stripped 6 bases from V and 4 bases from J, with 12 bases between. For the CDR3, the DNA is TGTGCCACCAGTACGGGAGTCGCTTACAATGAGCAGTTCTTC. It translates to CATSTGVAYNEQFF.

The J gene is TRBJ1-5, the V gene TRBV28; D perhaps matches TRBD1 (6 bases). V was trimmed by 6 bases and J by 3 bases, leaving 12 bases between them. The CDR3 is 14 residues long. Per germline, CDR1 MDHEN and CDR2 SYDVKM. In DNA form, the CDR3 reads TGTGCCAGCAGCATCGGACAGTACAATCAGCCCCAGCATTTT. This codes for CASSIGQYNQPQHF.

V is TRBV12-3 or TRBV12-4 and J is TRBJ1-1; no firm D call. With 6 bases removed from V and 8 bases from J, the gap between germline ends came to 10 bases. The CDR3 extends over 11 amino acids. CDR3 residues: CASREDREAFF. The DNA for the CDR3 is TGTGCCAGCAGGGAGGATCGCGAAGCTTTCTTT.

CDR3 protein: CASSPNTPGVYGEQYF. As DNA, the CDR3 is TGTGCCAGCAGTCCAAACACCCCGGGGGTCTACGGCGAGCAGTACTTC. The chain has TRBV12-3 or TRBV12-4 and TRBJ2-7; D is perhaps TRBD2 (6 bases). The CDR3 length is 16 residues. V was clipped by 5 bases and J by 6 bases, with 23 bases between them.

The V gene is TRBV3-1, the J gene TRBJ2-6; D is undetermined. The CDR3 runs 13 residues. Germline CDR1 is LGHDT and CDR2 is YNNKEL (reference sequence). The V and J ends lost 7 bases and 0 bases respectively, with 4 bases between them. The CDR3 nucleotides are TGTGCCAGCACGCACTCTGGGGCCAACGTCCTGACTTTC. Translated, it gives CASTHSGANVLTF.

The chain recombines TRBV27 with TRBJ1-5; 8 bases match TRBD1. Germline CDR1 MNHEY, CDR2 SMNVEV (reference sequence). The CDR3 sequence is 16 residues long. The junction had 6 bases not matched to a gene; V was cut back by 5 bases and J by 0 bases. The CDR3 region is CASSPGQGYSNQPQHF. Written as DNA, the CDR3 is TGTGCCAGCAGTCCTGGACAGGGATATAGCAATCAGCCCCAGCATTTT.

This chain uses TRBV3-1 with TRBJ1-1; possible D gene TRBD1, 5 bases. Looked up from germline, CDR1 is LGHDT and CDR2 is YNNKEL (reference sequence). The V end lost 2 bases, the J end lost 1 base, and 11 bases lay between the germline ends. The CDR3 is 15 amino acids. The CDR3 is CASSQNGAANTEAFF. In nucleotides, the CDR3 is TGTGCCAGCAGCCAAAACGGGGCGGCGAACACTGAAGCTTTCTTT. The variable domain in full, completed from reference TRBV3-1 and TRBJ1-1, reads DTAVSQTPKYLVTQMGNDKSIKCEQNLGHDTMYWYKQDSKKFLKIMFSYNNKELIINETVPNRFSPKSPDKAHLNLHINSLELGDSAVYFCASSQNGAANTEAFFGQGTRLTVV.

As DNA, the CDR3 is TGTGCCAGCAGTGACTACAGGGGGAATAATTCACCCCTCCACTTT. Amino acids: CASSDYRGNNSPLHF. The chain combines TRBV6-2 or TRBV6-3 with TRBJ1-6; 8 bases line up with TRBD1. J gave up 5 bases and V 5 bases, and 5 bases lay outside the gene matches. This CDR3 comprises 15 residues. Germline V gene data show CDR1 as MNHEY and CDR2 as SVGEGT.

This chain joins TRBV4-1 and TRBJ2-7; 12 nucleotides agree with TRBD2. The CDR3 spans 16 residues. Germline V lookup: CDR1 MGHRA, CDR2 YSYEKL. The V segment lost 3 bases and the J segment 3 bases; nucleotides outside the gene matches: 6. This CDR3 reads CASSQAGLAGHYEQYF. CDR3 nucleotides: TGCGCCAGCAGCCAGGCTGGACTAGCGGGGCACTACGAGCAGTACTTC.